A single sample is the source of the 31 T cell receptor beta chains below, sequenced in a study of regulatory T cells in long-lasting Graves disease. Time point of the sample: newly diagnosed GD, antithyroid drugs for less than 3 months. TCR sequences were obtained from RNA taken from PBMCs. Building the TCR beta libraries relied on iRepertoire HTBI primers, and CDR3 regions underwent Arm-PCR. MiXCR, applied by TCRdb to the multiplex PCR reads, yields one record per CDR3 protein. Of roughly 610,000 distinct CDR3 sequences detected, approximately 15% appear once; the ten largest clones hold 15% to 20%. This sample was shared with a second study, whose subject was T cells in Graves' hyperthyroidism and ophthalmopathy.

Here the sequenced sample was peripheral blood mononuclear cells (PBMCs), taken at new diagnosis, from a patient treated with antithyroid drugs. Source of these receptors: a woman aged 30 to 39 with Graves disease.

The chain couples TRBV7-2 to TRBJ2-7; D is ambiguous. Trimming cost V 6 bases and J 2 bases, with 11 bases left between them. The V gene's germline CDR1 is SGHTA and CDR2 FQGNSA. There are 13 residues in the CDR3. The chain's CDR3 is CASSLAAPYEQYF. The CDR3 coding sequence is TGTGCCAGCAGTCTGGCGGCCCCCTACGAGCAGTACTTC.

This clonotype showed up just a few times. The DNA for the CDR3 is TGCGCCAGCAGCTTAGGGACAGCTAATGAAGCTTTCTTT. Residues: CASSLGTANEAFF. The rearrangement links TRBV5-1 to TRBJ1-1; 7 nucleotides line up with TRBD1. From germline, CDR1 is SGHRS and CDR2 YFSETQ. J lost 7 bases, V lost 2 bases, and 5 bases had no gene match. The CDR3 is 13 residues long. Supplemented by reference TRBV5-1 and TRBJ1-1, the full variable domain reads KAGVTQTPRYLIKTRGQQVTLSCSPISGHRSVSWYQQTPGQGLQFLFEYFSETQRNKGNFPGRFSGRQFSNSRSEMNVSTLELGDSALYLCASSLGTANEAFFGQGTRLTVV.

The J gene is TRBJ1-5, the V gene TRBV20-1, with D unresolved. Germline V gene data show CDR1 as DFQATT and CDR2 as SNEGSKA (reference sequence). The germline V and J ends were trimmed by 0 bases and 0 bases, with 12 bases remaining between them. CDR3 length: 16 amino acids. The CDR3 loop reads CSARDGQRDSNQPQHF. CDR3 coding DNA: TGCAGTGCTAGAGATGGGCAGCGAGATAGCAATCAGCCCCAGCATTTT.

The table lists this clonotype with many counts. The gene calls are TRBV28 and TRBJ1-5; maybe TRBD1 (5 bases). Trimming cost V 7 bases and J 3 bases, with 31 bases left between them. From germline, CDR1 is MDHEN and CDR2 SYDVKM. This CDR3 has 20 residues. CDR3 sequence (DNA): TGTGCCAGCATCAATCCCGCCGGGATCGGGGCAGCTATGAACAATCAGCCCCAGCATTTT. Its protein product is CASINPAGIGAAMNNQPQHF.

This clonotype came up many times. The chain links TRBV2 to TRBJ2-1; 12 bases match TRBD2. CDR3 size: 16 residues. Trimming removed 6 bases from V and 7 bases from J; junction bases left unmatched: 10. CDR1 and CDR2 (germline): SNHLY, FYNNEI. CDR3 nucleotide sequence: TGTGCCAGCAGCCCGGGACTAGCGGGCCCCAGGAATGAGCAGTTCTTC. Protein sequence: CASSPGLAGPRNEQFF.

A word on this clonotype: A much larger clone differs from this one at a single base, so this may be a read error. The chain links TRBV28 to TRBJ2-7, with D perhaps assigned TRBD1 or TRBD2 (5 bases each). Deletions cut 0 bases from V and 9 bases from J, with 12 bases between. There are 13 residues in the CDR3. Per germline, CDR1 MDHEN and CDR2 SYDVKM. The CDR3 region is CASSLWRGTVQYF. The DNA of the CDR3 is TGTGCCAGCAGTTTATGGAGAGGGACCGTGCAGTACTTC.

This clonotype showed up many times. The chain has TRBV2 and TRBJ1-1, with a tentative D call TRBD1 (6 bases). The CDR3 runs to 13 residues. The V gene's germline CDR1 is SNHLY and CDR2 FYNNEI. Trimming pared 7 bases from V and 0 bases from J, leaving 9 bases between. The CDR3 nucleotides are TGTGCCAGCAAGGGGGAAATGAACACTGAAGCTTTCTTT. It encodes CASKGEMNTEAFF.

There are many counts of this clonotype. The rearrangement joins TRBV2 to TRBJ1-1; 8 bases are a match to TRBD1. Trimming at V came to 3 bases and at J to 4 bases, leaving 10 bases not matched to a gene. The CDR3 has 16 residues. Germline CDR1 and CDR2: SNHLY and FYNNEI. CDR3 loop: CASSDGFGQGGTEAFF. CDR3 nucleotides: TGTGCCAGCAGTGATGGATTCGGACAGGGTGGCACTGAAGCTTTCTTT. The entire variable domain, with the rest obtained from reference TRBV2 and TRBJ1-1, is as follows: EPEVTQTPSHQVTQMGQEVILRCVPISNHLYFYWYRQILGQKVEFLVSFYNNEISEKSEIFDDQFSVERPDGSNFTLKIRSTKLEDSAMYFCASSDGFGQGGTEAFFGQGTRLTVV.

This clonotype was counted between two and nine times. The chain combines TRBV7-2 with TRBJ2-5; D gene unclear. This CDR3 comprises 13 residues. Trimming took 6 bases from V and 5 from J, leaving 13 bases between them. Germline values: CDR1 SGHTA, CDR2 FQGNSA. CDR3 sequence (DNA): TGTGCCAGCAGGGTTCGCGCGTGGGAGACCCAGTACTTC. Its protein is CASRVRAWETQYF.

This clonotype turned up a few times. This chain uses TRBV30 with TRBJ1-2, with D possibly being TRBD1 (5 bases). Germline lookup yields CDR1 GTSNPN and CDR2 SVGIG (reference sequence). Trimming removed 5 bases at V and 3 bases at J, with 19 bases between. The CDR3 length is 15 residues. In DNA form, the CDR3 reads TGTGCCTGGGCACGTGGGGGACTGGGGGACTATGGCTACACCTTC. Translation gives CAWARGGLGDYGYTF.

This clonotype was seen ten or more times. V gene TRBV20-1 combines with J gene TRBJ1-2; the D gene is possibly TRBD1 (6 bases). V lost 2 bases, J lost 8 bases, and 18 bases lay in between. CDR1 and CDR2 from the germline V gene are DFQATT and SNEGSKA (reference sequence). The CDR3 runs 14 residues. The CDR3 reads CSARSALTGHGYTF. CDR3 nucleotides: TGCAGTGCTAGATCTGCCTTAACAGGGCACGGCTACACCTTC.

The chain joins TRBV30 to TRBJ1-5; D is unresolved. Trimming shortened V by 0 bases and J by 0 bases, and 12 bases separated the two germline ends. This CDR3 comprises 16 residues. From germline, CDR1 is GTSNPN and CDR2 SVGIG (reference sequence). This CDR3 reads CAWSVSGQYSNQPQHF. The CDR3 region has the DNA TGTGCCTGGAGTGTAAGCGGGCAGTATAGCAATCAGCCCCAGCATTTT.

This clonotype has ten or more counts. This chain joins TRBV12-3 or TRBV12-4 and TRBJ2-7, with TRBD1 identical over 7 bases. This CDR3 has 14 residues. V was pared by 8 bases and J by 2 bases, with 9 bases of the junction left unmatched. DNA for the CDR3: TGTGCCAGCGGGGTCTCAGGGGGAGCCTACGAGCAGTACTTC. Translating gives CASGVSGGAYEQYF.

This clonotype was recorded at least ten times. V usage is TRBV4-1 and J usage is TRBJ1-5; possibly TRBD1 for D (6 bases). The CDR3 spans 15 residues. V was cut by 2 bases and J by 5 bases, with 13 bases left in between. Germline-derived CDR1 and CDR2 are MGHRA and YSYEKL. The CDR3 region is CASSQTIQGHQPQHF. As DNA, the CDR3 is TGCGCCAGCAGCCAAACTATACAGGGTCATCAGCCCCAGCATTTT.

This clonotype was counted a few times. This chain joins TRBV19 and TRBJ2-2; 7 bases agree with TRBD2. The V gene end was trimmed by 4 bases and the J gene end by 1 base; junction bases not matched to a gene: 6. This CDR3 comprises 16 residues. From germline, CDR1 is LNHDA and CDR2 SQIVND (reference sequence). The CDR3 spells CASSTAGALNTGELFF. DNA of the CDR3: TGTGCCAGTAGTACGGCGGGAGCTCTGAACACCGGGGAGCTGTTTTTT.

The J gene is TRBJ1-5, the V gene TRBV20-1, with unresolved D. This CDR3 is 13 amino acids long. Germline-derived CDR1 and CDR2 are DFQATT and SNEGSKA (reference sequence). Trimming stripped 5 bases from V and 6 bases from J, with 14 bases between. CDR3 amino acids: CSAQAVGVQPQHF. CDR3 coding DNA: TGCAGTGCTCAAGCCGTTGGGGTTCAGCCCCAGCATTTT.

This clonotype came up many times. V gene TRBV5-1 combines with J gene TRBJ2-7, with 8 bases aligning to TRBD1. CDR1 is SGHRS, CDR2 YFSETQ, per germline. The CDR3 totals 15 residues. Trimming took 7 bases from V and 6 from J; bases not matched to a gene: 15. CDR3 coding DNA: TGCGCCAGCGGCCTGACAGGGGCTGAGGGAGGCGAGCAGTACTTC. This translates into CASGLTGAEGGEQYF.

This clonotype was detected many times. V is TRBV20-1 and J is TRBJ1-2; weak D call: TRBD1 (6 bases). The CDR3 is made up of 12 amino acids. The germline V gene has CDR1 DFQATT and CDR2 SNEGSKA (reference sequence). Trimming shortened V by 6 bases and J by 7 bases, and 15 bases separated the two germline ends. The CDR3 DNA reads as TGCAGTGCGCCCCCGGGGGGGCCTGGCTACACCTTC. Its translation is CSAPPGGPGYTF.

This clonotype was counted a few times. CDR3 residues: CASSFQGTEQYF. In DNA form, the CDR3 reads TGTGCCAGCAGCTTTCAGGGTACCGAGCAGTACTTC. The chain uses TRBV7-9 and TRBJ2-7; tentatively, D is TRBD1 (5 bases). The V and J ends lost 3 bases and 6 bases respectively, with 9 bases between them. Germline V gene data show CDR1 as SEHNR and CDR2 as FQNEAQ (reference sequence). This CDR3 region has 12 residues.

This clonotype was seen more than once but under ten times. This rearrangement joins TRBV5-1 to TRBJ2-7, with unresolved D. The length of the CDR3 is 13 residues. Per the germline V gene, CDR1 is SGHRS and CDR2 is YFSETQ. The V gene lost 0 bases and the J gene lost 3 bases, with 7 bases spanning the gap. CDR3 region: CASSLEGNYEQYF. For the CDR3, the DNA is TGCGCCAGCAGCTTGGAGGGAAACTACGAGCAGTACTTC.

This clonotype was detected a few times. The CDR3 bases are TGTGCCAGTAGTATAGGGGCAGGTGGCTTTGGCTACACCTTC. The encoded protein is CASSIGAGGFGYTF. The V call is TRBV19, the J call TRBJ1-2; D not certain. Germline values: CDR1 LNHDA, CDR2 SQIVND (reference sequence). The V gene lost 1 base and the J gene lost 7 bases, with 13 bases spanning the gap. This CDR3 is built from 14 residues.

In the case of this clonotype: This clone may be a read error of a much larger clone one base away. V usage is TRBV7-8 and J usage is TRBJ2-7; 12 positions match TRBD2. Losses at the gene ends were 8 bases for V and 7 bases for J; bases not matched to a gene: 12. This CDR3 comprises 15 residues. Germline values: CDR1 SGHVS, CDR2 FQNEAQ. The CDR3 coding sequence is TGTGCCAGCTACGAAGGACTAGCGGGGCGGGATGAGCAGTACTTC. It specifies CASYEGLAGRDEQYF.

This chain uses TRBV9 with TRBJ1-2; TRBD1 is a possible D gene (6 bases). The CDR3 length is 13 residues. Germline assignment: CDR1 SGDLS and CDR2 YYNGEE. The V end was cut by 0 bases, the J end by 8 bases, with 11 bases between. CDR3: CASSVAGGWGYTF. In DNA, the CDR3 is TGTGCCAGCAGCGTAGCGGGGGGCTGGGGCTACACCTTC.

This clonotype was counted ten times or more. V is TRBV12-3 or TRBV12-4 and J is TRBJ2-7, with TRBD2 matching 15 bases. The CDR3 is 16 amino acids. Trimming cost V 5 bases and J 3 bases; bases outside gene matches: 5. CDR3 residues: CASSPPGLAGGYEQYF. The CDR3 DNA is TGTGCCAGCAGTCCCCCGGGACTAGCGGGGGGCTACGAGCAGTACTTC.

This clonotype has at least ten counts. This chain links TRBV28 with TRBJ2-3; weak D call: TRBD1 (6 bases). Germline V CDR1 and CDR2: MDHEN, SYDVKM. V was cut by 8 bases and J by 2 bases, with 20 bases left in between. CDR3 length: 16 amino acids. CDR3 in DNA: TGTGCCAGCCATCTCGGACGGGACACTTCCACAGATACGCAGTATTTT. Translation gives CASHLGRDTSTDTQYF.

This clonotype was picked up many times. The chain recombines TRBV12-5 with TRBJ2-5; D perhaps matches TRBD2 (5 bases). The germline V and J ends were trimmed by 6 bases and 2 bases, with 10 bases remaining between them. Germline assignment: CDR1 LGHNT and CDR2 FRNRAP. CDR3 size: 13 residues. Here the CDR3 DNA reads TGTGCTAGTGGCCGAGGGTTACAAGAGACCCAGTACTTC. Amino acids: CASGRGLQETQYF.

The V call is TRBV18, the J call TRBJ2-7; 9 bases are shared with TRBD2. The V segment lost 4 bases and the J segment 6 bases; nucleotides outside the gene matches: 7. The CDR3 spans 14 residues. Germline-derived CDR1 and CDR2 are KGHSH and LQKENI. The DNA of the CDR3 is TGTGCCAGCTCACGGGCTAGCGGGAATCTCGAGCAGTACTTC. Encoded protein: CASSRASGNLEQYF.

This chain's CDR3 is CASSISSEQFF. The CDR3 DNA follows: TGTGCCAGTAGTATATCGTCTGAGCAGTTCTTC. The rearrangement links TRBV19 to TRBJ2-1; D remains ambiguous. The CDR3 sequence is 11 residues long. Trimming shortened V by 2 bases and J by 9 bases, and 5 bases separated the two germline ends. Germline V CDR1 and CDR2: LNHDA, SQIVND (reference sequence).

This clonotype appeared many times. The chain links TRBV6-5 to TRBJ2-2; no firm D call. The CDR3 consists of 14 residues. Germline-derived CDR1 and CDR2 are MNHEY and SVGAGI. Trimming took off 4 bases at V and 0 bases at J, with 6 bases between the two ends. Here the CDR3 reads CASSSQSNTGELFF. Here the CDR3 DNA reads TGTGCCAGCAGTTCGCAATCGAACACCGGGGAGCTGTTTTTT.

The sample holds many counts of this clonotype. The gene calls are TRBV12-3 or TRBV12-4 and TRBJ2-3, with D hard to call. The CDR3 has 12 amino acids. Trimming stripped 3 bases from V and 6 bases from J, with 7 bases between. This CDR3 is CASSLVGDTQYF. For the CDR3, the DNA is TGTGCCAGCAGTTTGGTTGGTGATACGCAGTATTTT.

This clonotype was counted ten times or more. The gene calls are TRBV28 and TRBJ1-2, with D tentatively TRBD1 (6 bases). This CDR3 has 15 residues. The V and J ends lost 5 bases and 3 bases respectively, with 16 bases between them. Germline lookup yields CDR1 MDHEN and CDR2 SYDVKM. CDR3: CASSSGGRKDYGYTF. CDR3 DNA: TGTGCCAGCAGTAGCGGGGGCCGCAAGGACTATGGCTACACCTTC.